The 9 T cell receptor beta chains below all came from one sample that was sequenced in a study of blood T cell repertoires in COVID-19. Sequencing was performed with immunoSEQ multiplex PCR; in TCRdb, only in-frame clones are kept and a portion is missing. The data hold fewer than 250,000 clones, with 88% observed a single time. The sequencing input was peripheral blood. The origin of the receptors is a man aged 65-85 years with acute or convalescent COVID-19.

J is TRBJ2-1 and V is TRBV11-1, with 10 bases lining up with TRBD2. CDR1 is SGHAT, CDR2 FQDESV, per germline (reference sequence). V trimming: 3 bases; J trimming: 1 base; junction bases outside the gene matches: 3. The CDR3 loop spans 16 amino acids. The DNA for the CDR3 is TGTGCCAGCAGCTTTGCTAGCGGGAGTTCCTACAATGAGCAGTTCTTC. It translates to CASSFASGSSYNEQFF.

This clone appeared a few times. The chain employs TRBV7-2 and TRBJ2-3; D is possibly TRBD2 (5 bases). Germline V CDR1 and CDR2: SGHTA, FQGNSA. Trimming pared 5 bases from V and 2 bases from J, leaving 14 bases between. This CDR3 has 15 amino acids. The CDR3 spells CASSLSGLSTDTQYF. CDR3 coding DNA: TGTGCCAGCAGCCTGAGCGGACTCTCCACAGATACGCAGTATTTT. The full variable domain, completed using reference TRBV7-2 and TRBJ2-3, is GAGVSQSPSNKVTEKGKDVELRCDPISGHTALYWYRQSLGQGLEFLIYFQGNSAPDKSGLPSDRFSAERTGGSVSTLTIQRTQQEDSAVYLCASSLSGLSTDTQYFGPGTRLTVL.

This chain connects TRBV6-5 to TRBJ2-3; 8 bases are shared with TRBD2. Trimming at V came to 4 bases and at J to 3 bases, leaving 6 bases not matched to a gene. This CDR3 spans 15 amino acids. CDR1 is MNHEY and CDR2 is SVGAGI in the germline V gene. The CDR3 region has the DNA TGTGCCAGCAGTTTACTAGCGGCGCTAACAGATACGCAGTATTTT. It codes for CASSLLAALTDTQYF.

The rearrangement joins TRBV18 to TRBJ2-3, with TRBD1 matching over 8 bases. Germline lookup yields CDR1 KGHSH and CDR2 LQKENI. This CDR3 is built from 14 residues. The V gene end was trimmed by 5 bases and the J gene end by 5 bases; junction bases not matched to a gene: 6. CDR3 protein: CASSEQGAGDTQYF. CDR3 in DNA: TGTGCCAGCTCAGAGCAGGGGGCCGGAGATACGCAGTATTTT.

The V call is TRBV5-6, the J call TRBJ1-2; 7 bases line up with TRBD1. Germline trimming cut 4 bases from V and 2 bases from J; bases unmatched to any gene: 8. Germline V lookup: CDR1 SGHDT, CDR2 YYEEEE. The CDR3 is 15 amino acids. The CDR3 here is CASSAWDRINYGYTF. CDR3 coding DNA: TGTGCCAGCAGCGCCTGGGACAGAATAAACTATGGCTACACCTTC.

This sequence joins TRBV27 and TRBJ1-5, with 8 bases that match TRBD1. From germline, CDR1 is MNHEY and CDR2 SMNVEV (reference sequence). The CDR3 is made up of 16 amino acids. V lost 2 bases to trimming and J lost 3 bases; unmatched junction nucleotides: 6. The CDR3 spells CASSLEGQGSNQPQHF. Here the CDR3 DNA reads TGTGCCAGCAGTTTAGAAGGACAGGGCTCCAATCAGCCCCAGCATTTT.

The rearrangement links TRBV5-1 to TRBJ1-1; unclear D gene. The V and J ends lost 5 bases and 1 base respectively, with 12 bases between them. The germline gives CDR1 SGHRS, CDR2 YFSETQ. CDR3 size: 14 residues. The CDR3 region has the DNA TGCGCCAGCAGTCCGGGATTCCAGAACACTGAAGCTTTCTTT. Translating gives CASSPGFQNTEAFF.

The gene calls are TRBV5-4 and TRBJ1-2; D call uncertain. This CDR3 has 13 amino acids. The V and J ends lost 0 bases and 8 bases respectively, with 11 bases between them. The V gene's germline CDR1 is SGHNT and CDR2 YYREEE (reference sequence). The CDR3 region is CASSLAMEEGYTF. The DNA of the CDR3 is TGTGCCAGCAGCTTGGCCATGGAGGAGGGCTACACCTTC.

This clone was observed once. The J gene is TRBJ1-1, the V gene TRBV27, with 10 bases that match TRBD1. CDR3 size: 14 residues. CDR1 and CDR2 from the germline V gene are MNHEY and SMNVEV (reference sequence). V dropped 4 bases and J dropped 9; count of bases not matched to a gene: 8. The CDR3 here is CASSSWGTGVKAFF. The CDR3, as DNA: TGTGCCAGCAGTTCCTGGGGGACAGGGGTCAAAGCTTTCTTT.